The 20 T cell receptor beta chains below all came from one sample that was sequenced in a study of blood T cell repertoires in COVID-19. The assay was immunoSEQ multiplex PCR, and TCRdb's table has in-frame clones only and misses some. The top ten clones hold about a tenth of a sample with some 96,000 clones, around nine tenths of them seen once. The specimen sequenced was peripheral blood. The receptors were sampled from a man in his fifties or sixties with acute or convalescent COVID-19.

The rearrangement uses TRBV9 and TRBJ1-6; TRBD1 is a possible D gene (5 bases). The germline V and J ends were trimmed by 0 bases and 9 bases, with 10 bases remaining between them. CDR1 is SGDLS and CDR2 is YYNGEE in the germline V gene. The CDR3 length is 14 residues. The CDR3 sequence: CASSVEDKSSPLHF. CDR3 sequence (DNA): TGTGCCAGCAGCGTAGAGGACAAAAGTTCACCCCTCCACTTT.

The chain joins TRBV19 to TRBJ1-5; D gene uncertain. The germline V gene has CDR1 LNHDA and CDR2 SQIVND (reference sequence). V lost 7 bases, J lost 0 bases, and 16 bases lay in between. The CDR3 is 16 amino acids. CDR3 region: CASIGRRGDSNQPQHF. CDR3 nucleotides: TGTGCCAGTATTGGAAGGCGGGGAGATAGCAATCAGCCCCAGCATTTT.

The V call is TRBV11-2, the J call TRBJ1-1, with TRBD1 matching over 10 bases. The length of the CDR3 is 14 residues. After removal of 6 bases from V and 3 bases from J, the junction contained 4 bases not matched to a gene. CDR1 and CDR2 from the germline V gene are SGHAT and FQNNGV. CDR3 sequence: CASSTDRGHTEAFF. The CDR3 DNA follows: TGTGCCAGCAGTACAGACAGGGGGCACACTGAAGCTTTCTTT.

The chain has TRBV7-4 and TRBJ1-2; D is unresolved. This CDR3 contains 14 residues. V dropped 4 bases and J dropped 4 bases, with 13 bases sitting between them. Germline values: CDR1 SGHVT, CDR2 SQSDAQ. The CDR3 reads CASSSTGGCYGYTF. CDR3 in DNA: TGTGCCAGCAGCTCCACGGGTGGCTGCTATGGCTACACCTTC.

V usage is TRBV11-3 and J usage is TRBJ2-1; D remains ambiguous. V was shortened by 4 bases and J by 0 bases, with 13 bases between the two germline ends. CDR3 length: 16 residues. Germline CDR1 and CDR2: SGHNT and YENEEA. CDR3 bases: TGTGCCAGCAGCTCTCGGATCCCTAGCTCCTACAATGAGCAGTTCTTC. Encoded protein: CASSSRIPSSYNEQFF.

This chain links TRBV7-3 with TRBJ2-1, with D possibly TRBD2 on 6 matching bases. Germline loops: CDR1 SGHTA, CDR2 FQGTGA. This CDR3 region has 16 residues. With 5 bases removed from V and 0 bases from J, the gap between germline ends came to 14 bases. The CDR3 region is CASSPGGASSYNEQFF. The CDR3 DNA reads TGTGCCAGCAGCCCCGGCGGGGCTAGCTCCTACAATGAGCAGTTCTTC.

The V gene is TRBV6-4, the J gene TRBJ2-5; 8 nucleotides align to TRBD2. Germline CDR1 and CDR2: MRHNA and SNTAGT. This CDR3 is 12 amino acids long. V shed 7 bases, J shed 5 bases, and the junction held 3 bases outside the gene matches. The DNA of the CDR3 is TGTGCCAGCATCGGACTAGCTGAGACCCAGTACTTC. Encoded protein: CASIGLAETQYF.

DNA for the CDR3: TGTGCCAGCAGCTCAGCGGCTAGCGGGTACTCCTACAATGAGCAGTTCTTC. Protein: CASSSAASGYSYNEQFF. The V and J genes are TRBV7-2 and TRBJ2-1; TRBD2 matches 8 bases. The ends lost 4 bases at V and 0 bases at J; junction bases unmatched: 8. The CDR3 sequence is 17 residues long. Germline CDR1 and CDR2: SGHTA and FQGNSA.

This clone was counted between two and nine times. The CDR3 spells CASSARRSGGNEQFF. CDR3 sequence (DNA): TGTGCCAGCAGTGCGCGGAGGAGCGGCGGAAATGAGCAGTTCTTC. The chain joins TRBV9 to TRBJ2-1, with a weak D call TRBD2 (5 bases). Germline values: CDR1 SGDLS, CDR2 YYNGEE. The V gene lost 5 bases and the J gene lost 7 bases, with 19 bases spanning the gap. This CDR3 contains 15 residues.

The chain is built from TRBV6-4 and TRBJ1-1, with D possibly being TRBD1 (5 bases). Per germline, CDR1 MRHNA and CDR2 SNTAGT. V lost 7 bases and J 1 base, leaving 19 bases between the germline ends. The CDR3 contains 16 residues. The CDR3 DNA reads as TGTGCCAGCAAGGATCCAAGGGGAAAGGCGAACACTGAAGCTTTCTTT. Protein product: CASKDPRGKANTEAFF.

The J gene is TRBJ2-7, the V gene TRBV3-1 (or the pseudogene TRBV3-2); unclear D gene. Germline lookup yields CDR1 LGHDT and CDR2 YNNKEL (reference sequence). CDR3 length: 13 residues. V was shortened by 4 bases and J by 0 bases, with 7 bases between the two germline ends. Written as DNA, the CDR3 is TGTGCCAGCAGCCTCCGGAGCTCCTACGAGCAGTACTTC. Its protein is CASSLRSSYEQYF.

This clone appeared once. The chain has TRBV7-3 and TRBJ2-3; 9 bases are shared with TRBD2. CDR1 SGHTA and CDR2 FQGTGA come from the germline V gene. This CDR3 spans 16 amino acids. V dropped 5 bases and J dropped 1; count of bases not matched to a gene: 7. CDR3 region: CASSPSRLAGTDTQYF. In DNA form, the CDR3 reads TGTGCCAGCAGCCCTTCCCGACTAGCGGGCACAGATACGCAGTATTTT.

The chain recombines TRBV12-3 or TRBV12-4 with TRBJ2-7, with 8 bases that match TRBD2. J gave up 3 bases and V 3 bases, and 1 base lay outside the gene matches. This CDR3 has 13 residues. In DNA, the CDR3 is TGTGCCAGCAGTTTCGGGGGGGACTACGAGCAGTACTTC. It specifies CASSFGGDYEQYF.

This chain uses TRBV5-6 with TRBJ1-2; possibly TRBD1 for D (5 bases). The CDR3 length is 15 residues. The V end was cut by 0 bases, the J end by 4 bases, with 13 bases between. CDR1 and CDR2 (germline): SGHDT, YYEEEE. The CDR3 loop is CASSLVQETSYGYTF. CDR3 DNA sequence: TGTGCCAGCAGCTTGGTACAGGAGACATCCTATGGCTACACCTTC.

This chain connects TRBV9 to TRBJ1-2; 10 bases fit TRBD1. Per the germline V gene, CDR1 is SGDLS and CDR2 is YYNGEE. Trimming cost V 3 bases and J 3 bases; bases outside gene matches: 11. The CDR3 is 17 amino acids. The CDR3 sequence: CASSAGPDRGLDYGYTF. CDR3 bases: TGTGCCAGCAGCGCCGGCCCAGACAGGGGGCTTGACTATGGCTACACCTTC.

CDR3 sequence (DNA): TGTGCCAGCAGCGTGGGACTAGCGGGAGTCTACAATGAGCAGTTCTTC. This translates into CASSVGLAGVYNEQFF. V gene TRBV7-8 combines with J gene TRBJ2-1; 14 positions match TRBD2. Germline lookup yields CDR1 SGHVS and CDR2 FQNEAQ. V lost 5 bases, J lost 3 bases, and 3 bases stayed unmatched. This CDR3 is 16 amino acids long.

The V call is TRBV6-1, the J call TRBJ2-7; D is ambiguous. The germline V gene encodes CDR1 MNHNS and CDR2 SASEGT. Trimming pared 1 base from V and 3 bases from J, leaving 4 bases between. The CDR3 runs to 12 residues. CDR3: CASSEDGYEQYF. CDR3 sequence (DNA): TGTGCCAGCAGTGAAGACGGCTACGAGCAGTACTTC.

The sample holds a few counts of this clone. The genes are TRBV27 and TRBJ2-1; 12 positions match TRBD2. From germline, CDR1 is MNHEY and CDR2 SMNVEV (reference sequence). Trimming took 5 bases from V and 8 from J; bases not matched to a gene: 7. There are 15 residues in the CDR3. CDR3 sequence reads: CASSLTSGSFYEQFF. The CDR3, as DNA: TGTGCCAGCAGTCTGACTAGCGGGAGTTTTTATGAGCAGTTCTTC.

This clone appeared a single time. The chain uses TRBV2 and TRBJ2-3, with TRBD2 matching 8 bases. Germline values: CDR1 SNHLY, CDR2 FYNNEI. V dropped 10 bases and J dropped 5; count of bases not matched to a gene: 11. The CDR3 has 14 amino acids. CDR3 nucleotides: TGTGCCATTAAAGAGCGGGAGTGGGAAGATACGCAGTATTTT. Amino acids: CAIKEREWEDTQYF.

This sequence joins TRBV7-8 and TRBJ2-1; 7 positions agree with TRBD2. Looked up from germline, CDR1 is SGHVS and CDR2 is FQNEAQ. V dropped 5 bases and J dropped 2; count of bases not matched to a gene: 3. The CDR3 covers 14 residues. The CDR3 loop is CASSHGLAYNEQFF. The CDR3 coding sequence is TGTGCCAGCAGCCACGGACTAGCCTACAATGAGCAGTTCTTC.